The rows below give T cell receptor beta chains drawn from one sample of a study of blood T cell repertoires in COVID-19. Method: immunoSEQ multiplex PCR; TCRdb's copy keeps in-frame clones and lacks some. The table shows some 330,000 clones, with about 90% occurring only once. The sequencing input was PBMCs or T cells enriched from blood (not recorded which). Receptors originate from a man aged 35 to 55 in a cohort exposed to, infected with or recovered from COVID-19 (not recorded which). CDR3s include the opening cysteine and the closing phenylalanine or tryptophan. The D gene is left open where the match is weak. Clone size is shown for a subset of rows, as once, few, many or a class of expanded clone.

size,V,D,J,CDR3,DNA
.,TRBV19,TRBD2,TRBJ2-5,CASSIGLAGVETQYF,TGTGCCAGTAGTATAGGTCTAGCGGGAGTGGAGACCCAGTACTTC
.,TRBV11-2,TRBD2,TRBJ2-7,CASSSIAGSKYYEQYF,TGTGCCAGCAGCTCAATAGCGGGAAGCAAGTACTACGAGCAGTACTTC
.,TRBV5-1,TRBD2,TRBJ2-2,CASSPHGTSFQAAPPNTGELFF,TGCGCCAGCAGCCCGCACGGGACTAGTTTCCAGGCCGCCCCTCCGAACACCGGGGAGCTGTTTTTT
.,TRBV7-2,TRBD1,TRBJ2-4,CASSLVRTGDNIQYF,TGTGCCAGCAGCTTAGTTCGGACAGGGGACAACATTCAGTACTTC
.,TRBV30,.,TRBJ1-3,CAWSGDRPSSGNTIYF,TGTGCCTGGAGTGGTGACAGGCCGAGCTCTGGAAACACCATATATTTT
.,TRBV28,TRBD1,TRBJ2-4,CASSRTGIQNIQYF,TGTGCCAGCAGCCGGACAGGGATTCAAAACATTCAGTACTTC
.,TRBV5-4,.,TRBJ2-7,CASSLEGGTTSYEQYF,TGTGCCAGCAGCTTGGAGGGCGGGACCACCTCCTACGAGCAGTACTTC
.,TRBV6-1,TRBD2,TRBJ2-7,CASRQGLDRGEQYF,TGTGCCAGCAGACAGGGACTAGATAGGGGCGAGCAGTACTTC
.,TRBV14,TRBD1,TRBJ1-2,CASSQAGQMFYGYTF,TGTGCCAGCAGCCAGGCGGGACAGATGTTCTATGGCTACACCTTC
.,TRBV6-5,TRBD2,TRBJ2-7,CASSPGTRGYEQYF,TGTGCCAGCAGTCCCGGGACTAGGGGGTACGAGCAGTACTTC
.,TRBV14,TRBD2,TRBJ2-5,CASSQASGRQETQYF,TGTGCCAGCAGCCAAGCCAGCGGGAGGCAAGAGACCCAGTACTTC
once,TRBV27,.,TRBJ1-3,CATTASGGILSGNTIYF,TGTGCCACCACGGCCAGCGGGGGCATTCTTTCTGGAAACACCATATATTTT
.,TRBV2,.,TRBJ1-1,CASSAQTGGTEAFF,TGTGCCAGCAGTGCGCAGACGGGGGGCACTGAAGCTTTCTTT
.,TRBV9,.,TRBJ1-1,CASSVASGGNTEAFF,TGTGCCAGCAGCGTAGCTAGTGGCGGGAACACTGAAGCTTTCTTT
.,TRBV25-1,.,TRBJ2-5,CASSPSRVRETQYF,TGTGCCAGCAGTCCCAGCAGGGTTAGGGAGACCCAGTACTTC
.,TRBV29-1,.,TRBJ1-1,CSVYSQNTEAFF,TGCAGCGTTTACAGTCAGAACACTGAAGCTTTCTTT
.,TRBV27,TRBD1,TRBJ1-6,CASSRQGLSSPLHF,TGTGCCAGCAGCCGACAGGGGCTCAGCTCACCCCTCCACTTT
once,TRBV27,TRBD2,TRBJ2-1,CASFSGGYNEQFF,TGTGCCAGCTTCTCGGGAGGGTACAATGAGCAGTTCTTC
few,TRBV29-1,.,TRBJ1-1,CSVKREDRGTEAFF,TGCAGCGTTAAGAGGGAGGATCGTGGCACTGAAGCTTTCTTT
.,TRBV5-1,TRBD2,TRBJ2-5,CASSLQSGTETQYF,TGCGCCAGCAGCTTGCAGAGCGGGACAGAGACCCAGTACTTC
.,TRBV5-1,.,TRBJ2-1,CASSIFLGDEQFF,TGCGCCAGCAGCATCTTTCTCGGAGATGAGCAGTTCTTC
.,TRBV24-1,TRBD2,TRBJ2-1,CATSEGAGGPGNEQFF,TGTGCCACCAGTGAGGGAGCGGGAGGGCCGGGAAATGAGCAGTTCTTC
.,TRBV5-1,TRBD2,TRBJ2-3,CASSSSGRGIVTDTQYF,TGCGCCAGCAGTTCTAGCGGGAGGGGTATTGTCACAGATACGCAGTATTTT
.,TRBV2,.,TRBJ2-7,CASSVKEGAYEQYF,TGTGCCAGCAGTGTAAAGGAGGGGGCATACGAGCAGTACTTC
.,TRBV3-1/TRBV3-2,TRBD1,TRBJ1-3,CASRSTGALGNTIYF,TGTGCCAGCAGATCCACAGGGGCACTTGGAAACACCATATATTTT
.,TRBV6-5,TRBD2,TRBJ2-7,CASSYSLAGGYEQYF,TGTGCCAGCAGTTACTCTCTAGCGGGAGGGTACGAGCAGTACTTC
.,TRBV10-3,TRBD1,TRBJ1-2,CAVRQGVVVGYTF,TGTGCCGTCCGACAGGGAGTGGTCGTGGGCTACACCTTC
.,TRBV7-9,.,TRBJ2-5,CASSLAGAKRYQETQYF,TGTGCCAGCAGCTTAGCTGGAGCAAAGAGGTACCAAGAGACCCAGTACTTC
once,TRBV14,.,TRBJ1-1,CASSSLGGVRTEAFF,TGTGCCAGCAGCTCCCTCGGCGGGGTACGGACTGAAGCTTTCTTT
.,TRBV27,.,TRBJ2-1,CASSFRNGENEQFF,TGTGCCAGCAGTTTCCGGAACGGGGAGAATGAGCAGTTCTTC
.,TRBV7-9,TRBD1,TRBJ1-1,CASSKGTVNTEAFF,TGTGCCAGCAGTAAGGGGACAGTGAACACTGAAGCTTTCTTT
.,TRBV21-1,.,TRBJ1-1,CASHKGGQASEAFF,TGTGCCAGCCACAAAGGGGGACAGGCCTCTGAAGCTTTCTTT
.,TRBV6-5,TRBD1,TRBJ1-2,CASSFRGRVHNYGYTF,TGTGCCAGCAGTTTCAGGGGGCGCGTTCATAACTATGGCTACACCTTC
.,TRBV30,.,TRBJ1-1,CAWSTGVRAFF,TGTGCCTGGAGTACGGGAGTTCGGGCTTTCTTT
.,TRBV5-5,.,TRBJ1-2,CASSTAGDRNYGYTF,TGTGCCAGCAGCACCGCAGGGGATCGCAACTATGGCTACACCTTC
once,TRBV19,.,TRBJ2-1,CASSIDQDKAHNEQFF,TGTGCCAGTAGTATAGATCAGGACAAGGCCCACAATGAGCAGTTCTTC
.,TRBV24-1,.,TRBJ1-1,CATSDLVKGELAEAFF,TGTGCCACCAGTGATTTAGTGAAGGGGGAGTTGGCTGAAGCTTTCTTT
.,TRBV6-5,TRBD1,TRBJ1-1,CASSTWTGGTEAFF,TGTGCCAGCAGTACGTGGACAGGGGGCACTGAAGCTTTCTTT
.,TRBV28,TRBD1,TRBJ2-6,CASADRVGPSGANVLTF,TGTGCCAGCGCCGACAGGGTAGGCCCCTCTGGGGCCAACGTCCTGACTTTC
.,TRBV10-1,.,TRBJ2-1,CASSESGAGNEQFF,TGCGCCAGCAGTGAGTCTGGCGCGGGCAATGAGCAGTTCTTC
.,TRBV5-1,.,TRBJ1-3,CASSLASGQAGNTIYF,TGCGCCAGCAGCTTGGCGTCAGGGCAGGCTGGAAACACCATATATTTT
.,TRBV7-2,.,TRBJ2-6,CASSLWGDDSGANVLTF,TGTGCCAGCAGCTTATGGGGGGACGACTCTGGGGCCAACGTCCTGACTTTC
.,TRBV18,.,TRBJ2-7,CASSMGETYEQYF,TGTGCCAGCTCGATGGGAGAGACCTACGAGCAGTACTTC
once,TRBV5-1,.,TRBJ2-2,CASSLGLINTGELFF,TGCGCCAGCAGCTTGGGACTAATCAACACCGGGGAGCTGTTTTTT